This passage covers 18 T cell receptor beta chains from one sample sequenced in a study of graft-versus-host responses after intestinal transplantation. Libraries were prepared by immunoSEQ multiplex PCR; TCRdb keeps only in-frame clonotypes and omits some of them. The sample shows approximately 78,000 clones, around 86% of them seen only once. What these receptors recognize is not known. The specimen comprised unstimulated CD8+ T cells sorted from spleen or lymph node cells, sampled before transplant. Source of these receptors: a human donor who was the organ donor for an intestinal transplant.

This rearrangement joins TRBV30 to TRBJ1-4; 8 bases are a match to TRBD1. V dropped 2 bases and J dropped 4; count of bases not matched to a gene: 18. The CDR3 runs 19 residues. Germline lookup yields CDR1 GTSNPN and CDR2 SVGIG (reference sequence). CDR3 DNA: TGTGCCTGGAGTCTCCCTTTCCCGGGACAGGTGCTTTTTAATGAAAAACTGTTTTTT. Protein: CAWSLPFPGQVLFNEKLFF. Full variable domain (remainder filled in from reference TRBV30 and TRBJ1-4): SQTIHQWPATLVQPVGSPLSLECTVEGTSNPNLYWYRQAAGRGLQLLFYSVGIGQISSEVPQNLSASRPQDRQFILSSKKLLLSDSGFYLCAWSLPFPGQVLFNEKLFFGSGTQLSVL.

V usage is TRBV5-1 and J usage is TRBJ1-4; 11 positions agree with TRBD1. Germline V CDR1 and CDR2: SGHRS, YFSETQ. Trimming took 4 bases from V and 4 from J; bases not matched to a gene: 3. The CDR3 is 15 residues long. DNA of the CDR3: TGCGCCAGCAGCGGGGGGACAGGGGGTAATGAAAAACTGTTTTTT. Its protein product is CASSGGTGGNEKLFF.

The chain uses TRBV29-1 and TRBJ2-1, with 11 bases lining up with TRBD2. V dropped 2 bases and J dropped 10; count of bases not matched to a gene: 10. In germline, CDR1 is SQVTM, CDR2 ANQGSEA. The CDR3 is 15 amino acids. The CDR3: CSVELTLAGGLEQFF. The CDR3 DNA follows: TGCAGCGTTGAACTAACTCTAGCGGGGGGTCTCGAGCAGTTCTTC.

This clone occurred once. The CDR3 nucleotides read TGTGCCAGCAGACCGGGACAGGGCTTGATAGGCCGGTACAATGAGCAGTTCTTC. This sequence encodes CASRPGQGLIGRYNEQFF. The V gene is TRBV27, the J gene TRBJ2-1, with TRBD1 matching over 9 bases. Germline lookup yields CDR1 MNHEY and CDR2 SMNVEV (reference sequence). Losses at the gene ends were 6 bases for V and 4 bases for J; bases not matched to a gene: 16. CDR3 size: 18 residues.

The sample holds a few counts of this clone. The chain has TRBV2 and TRBJ2-5, with D tentatively TRBD1 (6 bases). Per the germline V gene, CDR1 is SNHLY and CDR2 is FYNNEI. This CDR3 contains 15 residues. The V gene lost 4 bases and the J gene lost 1 base, with 13 bases spanning the gap. CDR3 in amino acids: CASSVGAGAQETQYF. CDR3 DNA: TGTGCCAGCAGTGTAGGGGCAGGGGCCCAAGAGACCCAGTACTTC.

This sequence joins TRBV10-3 and TRBJ1-1, with TRBD1 matching 7 bases. This CDR3 is built from 17 residues. The germline CDR1 and CDR2 sequences are ENHRY and SYGVKD. Germline trimming cut 3 bases from V and 3 bases from J; bases unmatched to any gene: 13. CDR3 in DNA: TGTGCCATCAGTGACAGACAGGGTGGACTGGTCGACACTGAAGCTTTCTTT. This translates into CAISDRQGGLVDTEAFF.

This chain links TRBV6-1 with TRBJ1-4, with D tentatively TRBD1 (6 bases). V dropped 1 base and J dropped 8 bases, with 14 bases sitting between them. The CDR3 totals 15 residues. Germline CDR1 reads MNHNS; CDR2 reads SASEGT. The CDR3 spells CASSEGSGALEKLFF. CDR3 in DNA: TGTGCCAGCAGTGAAGGGTCAGGGGCGTTAGAAAAACTGTTTTTT.

The chain recombines TRBV2 with TRBJ1-2; the D gene is possibly TRBD1 (5 bases). The CDR3 loop spans 14 amino acids. Germline V gene lookup returns CDR1 SNHLY and CDR2 FYNNEI. V was pared by 11 bases and J by 2 bases, with 18 bases between. This chain's CDR3 is CACQYQGFNYGYTF. Here the CDR3 DNA reads TGTGCCTGCCAGTATCAGGGATTCAACTATGGCTACACCTTC.

The chain employs TRBV19 and TRBJ1-2, with 9 nucleotides matching TRBD1. This CDR3 is 14 amino acids long. The germline V gene has CDR1 LNHDA and CDR2 SQIVND (reference sequence). The V gene end was trimmed by 9 bases and the J gene end by 2 bases; junction bases not matched to a gene: 7. The CDR3 protein is CASRTGALNYGYTF. CDR3 coding DNA: TGTGCCAGCCGGACAGGGGCGTTAAACTATGGCTACACCTTC.

The gene calls are TRBV5-1 and TRBJ2-5; TRBD1 matches 8 bases. The assigned J gene may be wrong: the sequence end matches TRBJ2-7 better. From germline, CDR1 is SGHRS and CDR2 YFSETQ. The CDR3 consists of 14 residues. CDR3 sequence (DNA): TGCGCCAGCAGCTTCCGGACAGGGCCCTACGAGCAGTACTTC. This codes for CASSFRTGPYEQYF.

The CDR3 reads CASSPRIGNGYTF. The CDR3 DNA sequence: TGTGCCAGCAGTCCCCGTATAGGGAACGGCTACACCTTC. The rearrangement uses TRBV27 and TRBJ1-2; D is undetermined. The V end lost 5 bases, the J end lost 8 bases, and 15 bases lay between the germline ends. Looked up from germline, CDR1 is MNHEY and CDR2 is SMNVEV (reference sequence). There are 13 residues in the CDR3.

The rearrangement joins TRBV6-1 to TRBJ1-5; no clear D gene. Germline CDR1 and CDR2: MNHNS and SASEGT. V lost 2 bases, J lost 3 bases, and 11 bases lay in between. CDR3 size: 15 residues. DNA of the CDR3: TGTGCCAGCAGTGAAAACATCGCTATCAATCAGCCCCAGCATTTT. This sequence encodes CASSENIAINQPQHF.

The chain links TRBV28 to TRBJ2-7; perhaps TRBD2 as D (5 bases). The V end lost 10 bases, the J end lost 6 bases, and 19 bases lay between the germline ends. CDR3 length equals 13 residues. Per the germline V gene, CDR1 is MDHEN and CDR2 is SYDVKM. The CDR3 spells CATLRRAPREQYF. Written as DNA, the CDR3 is TGTGCCACCCTAAGGCGGGCACCTCGCGAGCAGTACTTC.

V gene TRBV27 combines with J gene TRBJ1-2, with D unresolved. V gave up 4 bases and J gave up 11 bases, with 14 bases separating them. In germline, CDR1 is MNHEY, CDR2 SMNVEV (reference sequence). The CDR3 covers 12 residues. Here the CDR3 DNA reads TGTGCCAGCAGTTCCCTCGGGTGGGGATACACCTTC. It specifies CASSSLGWGYTF.

This clone was counted a single time. The chain carries TRBV11-2 and TRBJ2-2, with TRBD2 identical over 13 bases. Germline trimming cut 3 bases from V and 4 bases from J; bases unmatched to any gene: 8. The CDR3 runs 18 residues. CDR1 is SGHAT, CDR2 FQNNGV, per germline. CDR3 DNA: TGTGCCAGCAGCTTCCGGACTAGCGGGGGCCCCGTCACCGGGGAGCTGTTTTTT. Amino acid sequence: CASSFRTSGGPVTGELFF.

The chain employs TRBV27 and TRBJ1-2, with 12 bases lining up with TRBD1. The CDR3 spans 16 residues. The V gene end was trimmed by 4 bases and the J gene end by 5 bases; junction bases not matched to a gene: 8. Germline values: CDR1 MNHEY, CDR2 SMNVEV (reference sequence). The CDR3 protein is CASSSPGTGGWYGYTF. CDR3 bases: TGTGCCAGCAGTTCCCCCGGGACAGGGGGCTGGTATGGCTACACCTTC.

CDR3: CASTDRGTIYF. In DNA form, the CDR3 reads TGTGCCAGCACAGACAGGGGCACCATATATTTT. V and J are TRBV5-4 and TRBJ1-3; 8 bases map to TRBD1. With V trimmed by 6 bases and J by 9 bases, 2 bases remained unmatched. From germline, CDR1 is SGHNT and CDR2 YYREEE (reference sequence). There are 11 residues in the CDR3.

This chain links TRBV5-1 with TRBJ2-6, with 9 bases that match TRBD2. With V trimmed by 0 bases and J by 0 bases, 7 bases remained unmatched. CDR1 is SGHRS, CDR2 YFSETQ, per germline. This CDR3 spans 19 amino acids. The chain's CDR3 is CASSLGVMRGGSGANVLTF. The CDR3 DNA is TGCGCCAGCAGCTTGGGTGTGATGCGGGGGGGCTCTGGGGCCAACGTCCTGACTTTC.